This T cell receptor beta chain was recovered during a study of shared T cell receptors in the human thymus. Profiled with immunoSEQ multiplex PCR; TCRdb holds only in-frame clones, not every one. The sample yields roughly 710,000 clones, 80% to 90% seen once. The same specimen was also included in a second study, on human thymus T cells. In that study: An apparent bias in V and J gene usage was seen in thymic and blood repertoires.

Source material: thymocytes. The clonotype originates from a girl in the first two years of life with a congenital heart defect.

This chain's CDR3 is CASSLGKAPGAKNIQYF. In nucleotides, the CDR3 is TGTGCCAGCAGCTTAGGAAAAGCCCCGGGTGCCAAAAACATTCAGTACTTC. The chain couples TRBV7-9 to TRBJ2-4, with D hard to call. Trimming removed 1 base at V and 1 base at J, with 14 bases between. The CDR3 totals 17 residues. The germline gives CDR1 SEHNR, CDR2 FQNEAQ (reference sequence).